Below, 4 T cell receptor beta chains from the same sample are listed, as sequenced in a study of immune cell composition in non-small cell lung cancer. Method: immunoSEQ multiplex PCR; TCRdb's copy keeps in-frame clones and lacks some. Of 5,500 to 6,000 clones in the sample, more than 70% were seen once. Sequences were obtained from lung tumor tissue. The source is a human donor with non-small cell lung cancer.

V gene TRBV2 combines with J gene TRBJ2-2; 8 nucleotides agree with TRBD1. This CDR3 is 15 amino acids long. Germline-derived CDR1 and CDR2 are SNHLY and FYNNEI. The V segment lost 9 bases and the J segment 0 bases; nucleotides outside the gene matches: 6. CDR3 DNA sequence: TGTGCCAGGCCGACAGGGGCCTCGAACACCGGGGAGCTGTTTTTT. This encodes CARPTGASNTGELFF.

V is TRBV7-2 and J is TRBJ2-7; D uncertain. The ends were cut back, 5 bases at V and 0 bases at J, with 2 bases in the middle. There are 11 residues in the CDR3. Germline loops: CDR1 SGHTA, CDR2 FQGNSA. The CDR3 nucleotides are TGTGCCAGCAGCCTCTCCTACGAGCAGTACTTC. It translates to CASSLSYEQYF.

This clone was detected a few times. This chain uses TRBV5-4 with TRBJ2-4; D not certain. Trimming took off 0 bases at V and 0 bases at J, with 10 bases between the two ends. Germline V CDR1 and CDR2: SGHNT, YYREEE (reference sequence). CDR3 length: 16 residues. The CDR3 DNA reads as TGTGCCAGCAGCTTGGCGGAGATGAGAGCCAAAAACATTCAGTACTTC. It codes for CASSLAEMRAKNIQYF.

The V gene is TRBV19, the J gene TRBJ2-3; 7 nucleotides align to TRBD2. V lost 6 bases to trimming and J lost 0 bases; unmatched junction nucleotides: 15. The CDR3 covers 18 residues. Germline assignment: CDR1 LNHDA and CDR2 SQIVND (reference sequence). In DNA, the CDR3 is TGTGCCAGTAGCGGGGGTGCTAGCGGAACTCCTAGCACAGATACGCAGTATTTT. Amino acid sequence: CASSGGASGTPSTDTQYF.